These 27 T cell receptor beta chains originate from one sample sequenced in a study of blood T cell repertoires in COVID-19. Libraries were prepared by immunoSEQ multiplex PCR; TCRdb keeps only in-frame clonotypes and omits some of them. This sample has fewer than 90,000 clones, with roughly nine tenths found just once. Sequenced input: peripheral blood. The source is a man older than 75 in a cohort sampled during active COVID-19.

This chain connects TRBV19 to TRBJ1-3; 7 nucleotides match TRBD1. V lost 10 bases and J lost 1; bases outside the gene matches: 7. The length of the CDR3 is 14 residues. The germline V gene encodes CDR1 LNHDA and CDR2 SQIVND (reference sequence). CDR3 in amino acids: CATQDRTSGNTIYF. The DNA for the CDR3 is TGTGCCACCCAGGACAGGACTTCTGGAAACACCATATATTTT.

This chain links TRBV6-5 with TRBJ1-5; 7 bases align to TRBD1. J was trimmed by 0 bases and V by 6 bases; bases with no gene match: 5. Germline CDR1 reads MNHEY; CDR2 reads SVGAGI. There are 15 residues in the CDR3. The CDR3: CASRGTVNSNQPQHF. As DNA, the CDR3 is TGTGCCAGCAGGGGGACAGTAAATAGCAATCAGCCCCAGCATTTT.

The rearrangement joins TRBV27 to TRBJ1-2; 9 bases map to TRBD1. Germline CDR1 reads MNHEY; CDR2 reads SMNVEV (reference sequence). The V segment lost 2 bases and the J segment 4 bases; nucleotides outside the gene matches: 11. The CDR3 runs 17 residues. The CDR3 DNA sequence: TGTGCCAGCAGTTTAGGAGCTGGCACAGGGGGCGGCTATGGCTACACCTTC. Protein product: CASSLGAGTGGGYGYTF.

The rearrangement uses TRBV7-2 and TRBJ2-3, with TRBD1 matching 8 bases. The germline CDR1 and CDR2 sequences are SGHTA and FQGNSA. V shed 3 bases and J 5 bases; nucleotides not matched to a gene: 4. The CDR3 is 14 amino acids. CDR3 in amino acids: CASSLDRAVDTQYF. CDR3 in DNA: TGTGCCAGCAGCTTGGACAGGGCGGTAGATACGCAGTATTTT.

This clone has only a few counts. The chain joins TRBV6-5 to TRBJ1-2; no clear D. This CDR3 region has 13 residues. V was cut by 7 bases and J by 1 base, with 10 bases left in between. Germline CDR1 and CDR2: MNHEY and SVGAGI. In nucleotides, the CDR3 is TGTGCCAGCAAACCGGGGATTAACTATGGCTACACCTTC. Its protein is CASKPGINYGYTF.

The chain couples TRBV19 to TRBJ2-2; the match to TRBD2 covers 13 bases. The CDR3 has 17 amino acids. Per germline, CDR1 LNHDA and CDR2 SQIVND (reference sequence). J gave up 4 bases and V 4 bases, and 6 bases lay outside the gene matches. The CDR3 loop reads CASSRRLAGGGTGELFF. CDR3 bases: TGTGCCAGTAGTAGAAGACTAGCGGGGGGAGGCACCGGGGAGCTGTTTTTT.

V usage is TRBV24-1 and J usage is TRBJ2-1; 8 nucleotides line up with TRBD2. V trimming: 3 bases; J trimming: 8 bases; junction bases outside the gene matches: 11. CDR1 and CDR2 from the germline V gene are KGHDR and SFDVKD. This CDR3 has 16 amino acids. The CDR3 DNA reads as TGTGCCACCAGTGATGCCGACGGGGGGGCCTTAGATGAGCAGTTCTTC. Its protein is CATSDADGGALDEQFF.

The chain recombines TRBV27 with TRBJ2-3; 10 positions match TRBD1. The CDR3 is 17 residues long. V gave up 7 bases and J gave up 0 bases; unmatched junction bases: 10. The germline V gene has CDR1 MNHEY and CDR2 SMNVEV (reference sequence). CDR3 DNA sequence: TGTGCCAGCAAACGGGACAGGGGAGGGATTAGCACAGATACGCAGTATTTT. This gives the protein CASKRDRGGISTDTQYF.

The chain has TRBV12-5 and TRBJ1-6, with D uncertain. The CDR3 has 13 residues. V lost 7 bases and J 4 bases, leaving 8 bases between the germline ends. Germline-derived CDR1 and CDR2 are LGHNT and FRNRAP. In DNA form, the CDR3 reads TGTGCTAGTGCCCACGAGTATAATTCACCCCTCCACTTT. It is translated as CASAHEYNSPLHF.

This sequence joins TRBV10-3 and TRBJ2-7; 7 positions match TRBD2. This CDR3 is 13 amino acids long. V lost 7 bases, J lost 3 bases, and 6 bases stayed unmatched. The germline CDR1 and CDR2 sequences are ENHRY and SYGVKD. CDR3 in amino acids: CAITPGTNYEQYF. Here the CDR3 DNA reads TGTGCCATCACCCCCGGGACTAACTACGAGCAGTACTTC.

This chain connects TRBV9 to TRBJ2-1; 14 bases match TRBD2. The germline CDR1 and CDR2 sequences are SGDLS and YYNGEE. Trimming removed 5 bases from V and 8 bases from J; junction bases left unmatched: 3. The CDR3 loop spans 14 amino acids. CDR3 amino acids: CASRQGLAGDEQFF. The CDR3 region has the DNA TGTGCCAGCAGGCAGGGACTAGCGGGAGATGAGCAGTTCTTC.

This sequence joins TRBV3-1 (or the pseudogene TRBV3-2) and TRBJ1-6, with D maybe TRBD1 (6 bases). Per germline, CDR1 LGHDT and CDR2 YNNKEL (reference sequence). V was pared by 4 bases and J by 7 bases, with 14 bases between. The CDR3 totals 15 residues. The CDR3 DNA sequence: TGTGCCAGCAGCCCCCGGGACAAGCAGAATTCACCCCTCCACTTT. Encoded protein: CASSPRDKQNSPLHF.

The chain has TRBV29-1 and TRBJ2-3; 8 bases align to TRBD1. V was pared by 7 bases and J by 1 base, with 7 bases of the junction left unmatched. CDR3 length: 14 amino acids. Germline CDR1 SQVTM, CDR2 ANQGSEA. The CDR3 region is CSAQDRVRTDTQYF. DNA for the CDR3: TGCAGCGCCCAGGACAGGGTTCGCACAGATACGCAGTATTTT.

The chain combines TRBV7-2 with TRBJ2-5; no definite D call. The CDR3 totals 15 residues. V was pared by 1 base and J by 2 bases, with 11 bases between. Germline lookup yields CDR1 SGHTA and CDR2 FQGNSA. In DNA form, the CDR3 reads TGTGCCAGCAGCTTAGTCCTAGGAAGACAAGAGACCCAGTACTTC. It specifies CASSLVLGRQETQYF. The entire variable domain, with the rest obtained from reference TRBV7-2 and TRBJ2-5, is as follows: GAGVSQSPSNKVTEKGKDVELRCDPISGHTALYWYRQSLGQGLEFLIYFQGNSAPDKSGLPSDRFSAERTGGSVSTLTIQRTQQEDSAVYLCASSLVLGRQETQYFGPGTRLLVL.

This chain uses TRBV2 with TRBJ2-7; D is unclear. Trimming cost V 5 bases and J 1 base, with 12 bases left between them. Germline loops: CDR1 SNHLY, CDR2 FYNNEI. The CDR3 has 14 residues. CDR3 in amino acids: CASSSGSLSYEQYF. In DNA, the CDR3 is TGTGCCAGCAGTTCCGGGTCGCTTTCCTACGAGCAGTACTTC.

The chain has TRBV5-5 and TRBJ1-1; D is uncertain. The V end was cut by 0 bases, the J end by 4 bases, with 4 bases between. The CDR3 spans 12 residues. Germline CDR1 and CDR2: SGHKS and YYEKEE (reference sequence). The CDR3 protein is CASSLGLTEAFF. For the CDR3, the DNA is TGTGCCAGCAGCTTGGGACTCACTGAAGCTTTCTTT.

V and J are TRBV19 and TRBJ2-3; TRBD2 is a possible D gene (7 bases). V was cut by 0 bases and J by 0 bases, with 19 bases left in between. CDR1 LNHDA and CDR2 SQIVND come from the germline V gene (reference sequence). The CDR3 is made up of 19 amino acids. CDR3 bases: TGTGCCAGTAGTATAGATCGGGGGGCCACAGTCCTCAGCACAGATACGCAGTATTTT. Translated: CASSIDRGATVLSTDTQYF.

The chain recombines TRBV11-3 with TRBJ2-1; 7 nucleotides align to TRBD1. This CDR3 region has 15 residues. Germline values: CDR1 SGHNT, CDR2 YENEEA. With 5 bases clipped from V and 5 bases from J, the junction kept 9 bases outside the gene matches. CDR3 sequence: CASSPEGAPDNEQFF. CDR3 in DNA: TGTGCCAGCAGCCCAGAGGGGGCCCCCGACAATGAGCAGTTCTTC.

This clone was detected a few times. J is TRBJ1-1 and V is TRBV3-1 (or the pseudogene TRBV3-2); D is uncertain. Deletions cut 1 base from V and 7 bases from J, with 13 bases between. The CDR3 has 14 amino acids. Germline V gene sequence: CDR1 LGHDT, CDR2 YNNKEL (reference sequence). CDR3 coding DNA: TGTGCCAGCAGCCAAGTCCCTCTGCTGAGTGAAGCTTTCTTT. Its translation is CASSQVPLLSEAFF.

The rearrangement uses TRBV11-2 and TRBJ1-1, with a weak D call TRBD1 (5 bases). Trimming pared 5 bases from V and 1 base from J, leaving 14 bases between. The CDR3 is made up of 15 amino acids. Germline loops: CDR1 SGHAT, CDR2 FQNNGV. The CDR3 reads CASSLQGWTNTEAFF. The CDR3 DNA sequence: TGTGCCAGCAGCCTTCAGGGCTGGACGAACACTGAAGCTTTCTTT. Complete variable domain (other parts from reference TRBV11-2 and TRBJ1-1): EAGVAQSPRYKIIEKRQSVAFWCNPISGHATLYWYQQILGQGPKLLIQFQNNGVVDDSQLPKDRFSAERLKGVDSTLKIQPAKLEDSAVYLCASSLQGWTNTEAFFGQGTRLTVV.

The count of this clone is one. CDR3 nucleotides: TGTGCCACCAGTGATTCAGGGATTAACTATGGCTACACCTTC. The encoded protein is CATSDSGINYGYTF. This chain joins TRBV24-1 and TRBJ1-2; D may be TRBD1 (5 bases). The CDR3 is 14 amino acids. Germline V lookup: CDR1 KGHDR, CDR2 SFDVKD. The germline V and J ends were trimmed by 2 bases and 1 base, with 7 bases remaining between them.

The gene calls are TRBV2 and TRBJ2-2, with 10 positions matching TRBD1. The CDR3 spans 15 residues. Germline V CDR1 and CDR2: SNHLY, FYNNEI. V lost 6 bases to trimming and J lost 4 bases; unmatched junction nucleotides: 5. The CDR3 is CASRRTGGSTGELFF. The CDR3 DNA reads TGTGCCAGCAGGAGGACAGGGGGAAGCACCGGGGAGCTGTTTTTT. The whole variable domain, remainder taken from reference TRBV2 and TRBJ2-2, is EPEVTQTPSHQVTQMGQEVILRCVPISNHLYFYWYRQILGQKVEFLVSFYNNEISEKSEIFDDQFSVERPDGSNFTLKIRSTKLEDSAMYFCASRRTGGSTGELFFGEGSRLTVL.

The gene calls are TRBV6-2 or TRBV6-3 and TRBJ1-1; D perhaps matches TRBD1 (5 bases). Germline V gene lookup returns CDR1 MNHEY and CDR2 SVGEGT. The CDR3 is 13 amino acids. V lost 4 bases, J lost 4 bases, and 10 bases lay in between. DNA for the CDR3: TGTGCCAGCAGTTCCGGCAGGGTCACTGAAGCTTTCTTT. It yields the protein CASSSGRVTEAFF.

This clone has a handful of counts. The chain carries TRBV5-5 and TRBJ1-4; 8 positions agree with TRBD1. Germline lookup yields CDR1 SGHKS and CDR2 YYEKEE (reference sequence). CDR3 size: 15 residues. V trimming: 4 bases; J trimming: 4 bases; junction bases outside the gene matches: 6. Written as DNA, the CDR3 is TGTGCCAGCAGCCCAGGGACAGGACATAATGAAAAACTGTTTTTT. It translates to CASSPGTGHNEKLFF.

The gene calls are TRBV18 and TRBJ1-4; possibly TRBD1 for D (5 bases). V gave up 2 bases and J gave up 2 bases, with 18 bases separating them. Germline loops: CDR1 KGHSH, CDR2 LQKENI. The CDR3 has 18 amino acids. The CDR3 region is CASSPTPPGGTTNEKLFF. CDR3 nucleotides: TGTGCCAGCTCACCAACCCCACCCGGGGGTACGACTAATGAAAAACTGTTTTTT.

V gene TRBV28 combines with J gene TRBJ2-7, with D maybe TRBD2 (6 bases). V gave up 8 bases and J gave up 5 bases, with 28 bases separating them. The CDR3 has 17 residues. Germline CDR1 and CDR2: MDHEN and SYDVKM. The CDR3 region is CASPPGLAARRRDEQYF. In nucleotides, the CDR3 is TGTGCCAGCCCCCCGGGACTCGCCGCACGTAGGCGCGACGAGCAGTACTTC.

The genes are TRBV5-4 and TRBJ1-2; 9 bases line up with TRBD1. V shed 0 bases, J shed 4 bases, and the junction held 4 bases outside the gene matches. CDR1 is SGHNT and CDR2 is YYREEE in the germline V gene (reference sequence). This CDR3 comprises 15 residues. Written as DNA, the CDR3 is TGTGCCAGCAGCTTGGGGACAGGGGCTATCTATGGCTACACCTTC. Protein product: CASSLGTGAIYGYTF.